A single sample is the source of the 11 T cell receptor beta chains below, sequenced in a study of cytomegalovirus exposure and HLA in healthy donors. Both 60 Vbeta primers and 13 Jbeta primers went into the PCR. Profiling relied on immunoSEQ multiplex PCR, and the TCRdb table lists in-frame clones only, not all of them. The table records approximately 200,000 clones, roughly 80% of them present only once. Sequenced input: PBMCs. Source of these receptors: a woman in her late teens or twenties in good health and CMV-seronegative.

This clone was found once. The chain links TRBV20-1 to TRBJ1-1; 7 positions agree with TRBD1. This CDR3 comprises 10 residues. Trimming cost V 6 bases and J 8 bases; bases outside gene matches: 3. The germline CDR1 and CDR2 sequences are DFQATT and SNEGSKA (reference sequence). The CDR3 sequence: CSALRGEAFF. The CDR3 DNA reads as TGCAGTGCACTCAGGGGGGAAGCTTTCTTT.

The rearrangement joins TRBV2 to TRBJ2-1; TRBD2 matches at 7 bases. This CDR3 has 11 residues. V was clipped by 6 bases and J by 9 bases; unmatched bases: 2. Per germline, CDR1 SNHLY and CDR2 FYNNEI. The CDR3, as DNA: TGTGCCAGCAGAGGGGAGGGTGAGCAGTTCTTC. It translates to CASRGEGEQFF.

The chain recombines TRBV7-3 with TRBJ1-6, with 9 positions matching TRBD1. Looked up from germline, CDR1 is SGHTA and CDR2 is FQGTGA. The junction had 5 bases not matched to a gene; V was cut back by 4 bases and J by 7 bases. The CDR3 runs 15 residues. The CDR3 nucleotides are TGTGCCAGCAGCTCCGGGACAGGGCGAAATTCACCCCTCCACTTT. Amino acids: CASSSGTGRNSPLHF.

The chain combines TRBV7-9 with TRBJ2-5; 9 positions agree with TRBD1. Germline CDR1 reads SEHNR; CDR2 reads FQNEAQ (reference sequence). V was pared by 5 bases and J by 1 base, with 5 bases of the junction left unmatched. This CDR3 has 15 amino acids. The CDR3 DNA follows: TGTGCCAGCAGCCCTCCGGGACAGGGCCAAGAGACCCAGTACTTC. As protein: CASSPPGQGQETQYF.

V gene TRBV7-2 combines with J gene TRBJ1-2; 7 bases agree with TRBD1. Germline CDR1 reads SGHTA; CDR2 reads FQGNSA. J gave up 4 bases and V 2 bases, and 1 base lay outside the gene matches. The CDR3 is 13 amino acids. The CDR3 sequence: CASSLRDSYGYTF. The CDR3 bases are TGTGCCAGCAGCTTACGGGACAGCTATGGCTACACCTTC. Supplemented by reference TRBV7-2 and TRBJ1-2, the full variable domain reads GAGVSQSPSNKVTEKGKDVELRCDPISGHTALYWYRQSLGQGLEFLIYFQGNSAPDKSGLPSDRFSAERTGGSVSTLTIQRTQQEDSAVYLCASSLRDSYGYTFGSGTRLTVV.

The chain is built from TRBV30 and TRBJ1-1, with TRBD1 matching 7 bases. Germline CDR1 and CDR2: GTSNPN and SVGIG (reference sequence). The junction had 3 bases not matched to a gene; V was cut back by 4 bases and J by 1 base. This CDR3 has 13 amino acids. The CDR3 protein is CAWTGDRNTEAFF. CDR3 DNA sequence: TGTGCCTGGACCGGGGACAGGAACACTGAAGCTTTCTTT.

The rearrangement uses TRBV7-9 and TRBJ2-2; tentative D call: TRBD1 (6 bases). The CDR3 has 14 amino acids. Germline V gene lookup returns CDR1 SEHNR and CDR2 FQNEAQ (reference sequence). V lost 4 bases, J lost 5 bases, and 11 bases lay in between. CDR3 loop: CASSSGTPTGELFF. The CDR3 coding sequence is TGTGCCAGCAGCTCCGGGACACCGACCGGGGAGCTGTTTTTT.

The CDR3 bases are TGTGCCAGCAGCTTAGCCCCGGAGGTGGATACGCAGTATTTT. The encoded protein is CASSLAPEVDTQYF. The chain has TRBV7-6 and TRBJ2-3; TRBD2 might be the D (5 bases). The CDR3 covers 14 residues. The V and J ends lost 0 bases and 6 bases respectively, with 10 bases between them. Germline V CDR1 and CDR2: SGHVS, FNYEAQ.

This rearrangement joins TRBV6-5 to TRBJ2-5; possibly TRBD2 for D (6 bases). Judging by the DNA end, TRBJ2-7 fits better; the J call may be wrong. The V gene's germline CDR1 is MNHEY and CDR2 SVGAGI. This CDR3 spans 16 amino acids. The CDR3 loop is CASSYSRGSALDEQYF. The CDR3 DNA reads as TGTGCCAGCAGTTACTCTCGGGGGTCTGCACTCGACGAGCAGTACTTC.

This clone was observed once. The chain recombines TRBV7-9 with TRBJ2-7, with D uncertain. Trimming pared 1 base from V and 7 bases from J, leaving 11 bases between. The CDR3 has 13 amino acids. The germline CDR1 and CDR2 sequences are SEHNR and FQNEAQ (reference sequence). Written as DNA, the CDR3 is TGTGCCAGCAGCTTAGAGGAGTCTTCGGAGCAGTACTTC. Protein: CASSLEESSEQYF.

The CDR3, as DNA: TGTGCCAGCAGTTACTCGCCACATTTTAATTCACCCCTCCACTTT. This encodes CASSYSPHFNSPLHF. This chain joins TRBV6-5 and TRBJ1-6, with D hard to call. Germline values: CDR1 MNHEY, CDR2 SVGAGI. Trimming left V 0 bases short and J 6 bases short, with 9 bases between. This CDR3 is 15 amino acids long.